The clone carrying this TCR beta chain was picked up many times. Original analysis: Researchers report that nucleated cell counts were estimated from reference gene primer amplification. Only in-frame clones appear in the TCRdb table, and some are missing; sequencing was by immunoSEQ multiplex PCR. Clone size and the V and J calls come from that table; the DNA yielded D and trimming. The table shows 300,000 to 450,000 clones, with around 87% occurring only once. This sample was included in a study of blood T cell repertoires in COVID-19. Study as a whole: Samples taken during acute and convalescent COVID-19 were collected in the United States, Italy and Spain. The cDNA or gDNA used as material had been derived from T cells, B-cell-depleted T cells, or PBMCs.

The V and J ends lost 0 bases and 4 bases respectively, with 15 bases between them. CDR1 MGHRA and CDR2 YSYEKL come from the germline V gene. The CDR3 runs 16 residues. Seattle cases were enrolled at active infection and followed longitudinally. The sample consisted of peripheral blood. The chain uses TRBV4-1 and TRBJ1-2; no clear D gene. The sequence derives from a woman aged 25-40 years with COVID-19, enrolled during active disease. The CDR3 reads CASSQESHTGSYGYTF. The CDR3 DNA is TGCGCCAGCAGCCAAGAAAGTCACACGGGGAGCTATGGCTACACCTTC.